The next 9 T cell receptor beta chains were all read from a single sample in a study of a mutant IDH1 vaccine in newly diagnosed glioma. Time point meaning: baseline, week 1 (first vaccination visit). The treatment here: pre-vaccination baseline after standard-of-care therapy. Repertoires were generated with immunoSEQ multiplex PCR, while TCRdb's copy carries only in-frame clones and drops some. The table includes around 26,000 clones, roughly 93% detected once. The sequencing here drew on PBMCs, taken from a glioma patient treated with radiotherapy, temozolomide or both. The source of these receptors is a man aged 40-50 years with glioma.

J is TRBJ1-6 and V is TRBV5-1; a possible D gene is TRBD1 (6 bases). The V gene lost 4 bases and the J gene lost 0 bases, with 14 bases spanning the gap. Germline-derived CDR1 and CDR2 are SGHRS and YFSETQ. The CDR3 is 17 residues long. CDR3 sequence (DNA): TGCGCCAGCAGCCCCGTCGGGGGCAGCTCCTATAATTCACCCCTCCACTTT. This translates into CASSPVGGSSYNSPLHF.

This chain joins TRBV4-3 and TRBJ2-1; 14 bases match TRBD2. J was trimmed by 10 bases and V by 3 bases; bases with no gene match: 5. This CDR3 spans 15 amino acids. Germline CDR1 is LGHNA and CDR2 is YSLEER. The CDR3 DNA reads TGCGCCAGCAGCCAGGGACTAGCGGGGGCCAGAGAGCAGTTCTTC. Its translation: CASSQGLAGAREQFF.

In nucleotides, the CDR3 is TGTGCCAGCTCACCACCAGGAATCGGGGTGGGAGGGGCCAACGTCCTGACTTTC. Protein: CASSPPGIGVGGANVLTF. The V gene is TRBV18, the J gene TRBJ2-6; D is perhaps TRBD2 (5 bases). The germline gives CDR1 KGHSH, CDR2 LQKENI. The CDR3 runs to 18 residues. Trimming pared 0 bases from V and 4 bases from J, leaving 16 bases between.

CDR3 region: CASSLGQGYQPQHF. The CDR3 nucleotides read TGTGCCAGCAGCTTAGGCCAGGGGTATCAGCCCCAGCATTTT. The rearrangement links TRBV13 to TRBJ1-5, with D tentatively TRBD1 (6 bases). The CDR3 runs 14 residues. In germline, CDR1 is PRHDT, CDR2 FYEKMQ (reference sequence). V lost 0 bases and J 5 bases, leaving 8 bases between the germline ends.

The chain carries TRBV21-1 and TRBJ2-7; TRBD1 was called by the table and not checked on the DNA. TRBV21-1 is noted as a pseudogene. This CDR3 comprises 17 residues. CDR3 bases: TGTGCCAGCAGCAAAGAGGGGGTCTCAGGAGACTTATACGAGCAGTACTTC. It codes for CASSKEGVSGDLYEQYF.

This clone occurred once. This chain links TRBV5-6 with TRBJ1-2, with a weak D call TRBD1 (6 bases). V was cut by 0 bases and J by 5 bases, with 14 bases left in between. This CDR3 spans 15 amino acids. Germline CDR1 and CDR2: SGHDT and YYEEEE. The CDR3 loop is CASSLDPTGVYGYTF. Here the CDR3 DNA reads TGTGCCAGCAGCTTGGATCCGACAGGAGTTTATGGCTACACCTTC.

The chain couples TRBV28 to TRBJ1-2, with D possibly being TRBD1 (5 bases). Between the trimmed V and J ends, which lost 2 bases and 2 bases, there was a span of 9 bases. CDR1 MDHEN and CDR2 SYDVKM come from the germline V gene. This CDR3 contains 14 residues. DNA for the CDR3: TGTGCCAGCAGTTTAAAGCCAGGGAACTATGGCTACACCTTC. The encoded protein is CASSLKPGNYGYTF.

J is TRBJ1-2 and V is TRBV7-9; TRBD1 matches 7 bases. The CDR3 has 14 residues. Germline V lookup: CDR1 SEHNR, CDR2 FQNEAQ (reference sequence). Trimming took 6 bases from V and 5 from J; bases not matched to a gene: 9. As DNA, the CDR3 is TGTGCCAGCAGTCTACAGGGGAGGGGATATGGCTACACCTTC. This sequence encodes CASSLQGRGYGYTF.

The chain combines TRBV9 with TRBJ2-7; D is perhaps TRBD2 (6 bases). V was trimmed by 4 bases and J by 2 bases, leaving 13 bases between them. The germline CDR1 and CDR2 sequences are SGDLS and YYNGEE. There are 14 residues in the CDR3. This CDR3 is CASSPGGPPYEQYF. In DNA, the CDR3 is TGTGCCAGCAGCCCCGGAGGGCCCCCCTACGAGCAGTACTTC.